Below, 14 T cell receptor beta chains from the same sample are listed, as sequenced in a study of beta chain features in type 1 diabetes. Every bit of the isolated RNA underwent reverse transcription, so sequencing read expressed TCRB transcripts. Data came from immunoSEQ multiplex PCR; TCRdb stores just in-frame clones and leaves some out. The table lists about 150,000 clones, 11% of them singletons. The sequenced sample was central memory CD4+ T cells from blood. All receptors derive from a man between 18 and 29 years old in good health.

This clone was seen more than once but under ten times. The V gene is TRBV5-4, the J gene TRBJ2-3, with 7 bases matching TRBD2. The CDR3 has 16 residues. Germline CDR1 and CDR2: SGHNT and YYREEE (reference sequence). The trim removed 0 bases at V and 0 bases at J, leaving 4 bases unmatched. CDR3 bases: TGTGCCAGCAGCTTGGAGGCGACTAGCAGCACAGATACGCAGTATTTT. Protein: CASSLEATSSTDTQYF.

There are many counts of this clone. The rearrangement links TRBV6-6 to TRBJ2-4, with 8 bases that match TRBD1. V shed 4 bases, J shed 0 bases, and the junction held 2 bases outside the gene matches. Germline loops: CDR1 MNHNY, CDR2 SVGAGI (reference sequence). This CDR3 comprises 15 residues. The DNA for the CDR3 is TGTGCCAGCAGTTCACAGGGGGAAGCCAAAAACATTCAGTACTTC. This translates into CASSSQGEAKNIQYF.

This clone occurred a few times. The CDR3 sequence is CASTDSGVEQYF. The CDR3 nucleotides read TGCGCCAGCACCGACAGTGGGGTCGAGCAGTACTTC. The chain joins TRBV5-1 to TRBJ2-7; D possibly corresponds to TRBD1 (5 bases). This CDR3 contains 12 residues. V lost 6 bases and J 6 bases, leaving 13 bases between the germline ends. Germline-derived CDR1 and CDR2 are SGHRS and YFSETQ.

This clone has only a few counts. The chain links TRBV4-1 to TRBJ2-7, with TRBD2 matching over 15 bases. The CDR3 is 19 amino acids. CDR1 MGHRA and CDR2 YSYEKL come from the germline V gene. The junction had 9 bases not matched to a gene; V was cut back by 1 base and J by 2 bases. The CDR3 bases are TGCGCCAGCAGCCAAGGGGGAGGACTAGCGGGAGGGGCGGCCTACGAGCAGTACTTC. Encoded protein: CASSQGGGLAGGAAYEQYF.

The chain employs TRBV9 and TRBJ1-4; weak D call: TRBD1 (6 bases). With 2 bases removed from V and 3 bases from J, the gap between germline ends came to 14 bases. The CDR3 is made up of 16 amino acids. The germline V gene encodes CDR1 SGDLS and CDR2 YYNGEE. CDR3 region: CASSVRGAEANEKLFF. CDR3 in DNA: TGTGCCAGCAGCGTGAGGGGGGCGGAAGCTAATGAAAAACTGTTTTTT.

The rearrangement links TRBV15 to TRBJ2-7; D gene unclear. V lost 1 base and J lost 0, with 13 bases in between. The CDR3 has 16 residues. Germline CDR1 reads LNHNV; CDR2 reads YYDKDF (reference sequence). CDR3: CATSRGLNRNSYEQYF. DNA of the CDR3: TGTGCCACCAGCAGAGGCCTTAACCGTAACTCCTACGAGCAGTACTTC.

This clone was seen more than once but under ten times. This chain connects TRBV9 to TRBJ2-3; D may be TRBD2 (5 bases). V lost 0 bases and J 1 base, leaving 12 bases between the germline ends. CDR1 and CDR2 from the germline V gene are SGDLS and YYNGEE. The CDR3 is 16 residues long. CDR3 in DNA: TGTGCCAGCAGCGTAGCCGGACTGGCCCGCACAGATACGCAGTATTTT. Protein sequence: CASSVAGLARTDTQYF.

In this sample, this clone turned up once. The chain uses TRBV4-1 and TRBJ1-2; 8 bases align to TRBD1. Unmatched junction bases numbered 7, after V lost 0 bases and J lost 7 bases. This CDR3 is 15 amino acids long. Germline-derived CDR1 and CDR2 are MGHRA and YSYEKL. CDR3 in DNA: TGCGCCAGCAGCCAAGATCCAGGGGGCAGCCGTGGCTACACCTTC. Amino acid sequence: CASSQDPGGSRGYTF.

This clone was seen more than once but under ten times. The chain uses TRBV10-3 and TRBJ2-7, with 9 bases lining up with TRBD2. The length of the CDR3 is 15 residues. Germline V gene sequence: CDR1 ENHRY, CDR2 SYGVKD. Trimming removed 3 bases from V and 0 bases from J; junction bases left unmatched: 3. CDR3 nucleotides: TGTGCCATCAGTGACCTAGCGGGGAGCTCCTACGAGCAGTACTTC. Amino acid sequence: CAISDLAGSSYEQYF.

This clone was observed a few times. The CDR3 sequence: CASSAAGTSDGGQYF. For the CDR3, the DNA is TGTGCCAGCAGCGCTGCCGGGACTAGCGACGGGGGGCAGTATTTT. The V call is TRBV5-4, the J call TRBJ2-3; TRBD2 matches 10 bases. The V segment lost 4 bases and the J segment 11 bases; nucleotides outside the gene matches: 13. The germline V gene has CDR1 SGHNT and CDR2 YYREEE (reference sequence). CDR3 length equals 15 residues.

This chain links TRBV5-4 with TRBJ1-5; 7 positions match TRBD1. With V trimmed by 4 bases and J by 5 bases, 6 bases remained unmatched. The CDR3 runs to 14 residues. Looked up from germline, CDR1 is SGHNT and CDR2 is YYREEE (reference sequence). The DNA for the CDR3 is TGTGCCAGCAGCCTGACAGGGACCGATCAGCCCCAGCATTTT. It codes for CASSLTGTDQPQHF.

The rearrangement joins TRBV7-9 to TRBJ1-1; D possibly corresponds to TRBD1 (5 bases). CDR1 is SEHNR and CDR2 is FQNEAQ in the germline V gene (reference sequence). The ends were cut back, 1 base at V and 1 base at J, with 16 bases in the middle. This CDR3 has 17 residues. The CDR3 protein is CASSLGSHLGANTEAFF. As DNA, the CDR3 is TGTGCCAGCAGCTTAGGCTCACATTTAGGGGCGAACACTGAAGCTTTCTTT.

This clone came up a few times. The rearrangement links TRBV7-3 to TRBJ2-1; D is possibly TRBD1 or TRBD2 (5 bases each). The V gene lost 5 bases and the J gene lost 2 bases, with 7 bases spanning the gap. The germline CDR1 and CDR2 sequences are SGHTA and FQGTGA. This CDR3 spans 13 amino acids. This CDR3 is CASSRGAYNEQFF. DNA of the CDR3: TGTGCCAGCAGCCGAGGGGCCTACAATGAGCAGTTCTTC.

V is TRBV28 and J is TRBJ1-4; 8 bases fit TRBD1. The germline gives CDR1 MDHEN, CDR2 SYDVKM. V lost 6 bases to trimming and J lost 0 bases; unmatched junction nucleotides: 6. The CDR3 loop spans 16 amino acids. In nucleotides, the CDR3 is TGTGCCAGCAGACCGGACAGGGCTGCAACTAATGAAAAACTGTTTTTT. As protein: CASRPDRAATNEKLFF.